Listed here are 18 T cell receptor beta chains from one sample, sequenced in a study of T cells in Graves' hyperthyroidism and ophthalmopathy. Amplified TCR beta CDR3 regions derived from RNA transcripts. HTBI primers were employed in a first-round RT-PCR of the TCR CDR3. From the multiplex PCR reads, TCRdb called clonotypes with MiXCR, one entry per CDR3 protein. This sample yields 300,000 to 400,000 distinct CDR3 sequences, of which under 20% are seen a single time; 40% belongs to the top ten. Sequencing used blood. These receptor sequences come from a man aged 18 to 35 with Graves' ophthalmopathy.

V and J are TRBV11-2 and TRBJ1-5; no definite D call. The CDR3 is 16 residues long. Trimming pared 4 bases from V and 7 bases from J, leaving 20 bases between. In germline, CDR1 is SGHAT, CDR2 FQNNGV. In DNA form, the CDR3 reads TGTGCCAGCAGCTCGATACGGGGAAAGGGCGAGCAGCCCCAGCATTTT. It is translated as CASSSIRGKGEQPQHF.

In its sample, this clonotype was seen many times. The chain joins TRBV12-3 or TRBV12-4 to TRBJ2-2; unclear D gene. The CDR3 has 15 residues. Trimming left V 7 bases short and J 3 bases short, with 15 bases between. CDR3: CASITSGSYTGELFF. The DNA of the CDR3 is TGTGCCAGCATCACTTCTGGCTCATACACCGGGGAGCTGTTTTTT.

This clonotype was seen many times. This chain uses TRBV4-1 with TRBJ2-1; TRBD1 matches at 8 bases. The V gene end was trimmed by 4 bases and the J gene end by 6 bases; junction bases not matched to a gene: 8. Germline CDR1 and CDR2: MGHRA and YSYEKL. There are 15 residues in the CDR3. CDR3: CASSLAGQGPNEQFF. The CDR3 DNA sequence: TGCGCCAGCAGCCTCGCCGGACAGGGACCCAATGAGCAGTTCTTC.

This clonotype was observed a few times. This chain uses TRBV6-1 with TRBJ2-1, with D maybe TRBD2 (6 bases). There are 14 residues in the CDR3. V dropped 1 base and J dropped 7 bases, with 11 bases sitting between them. Germline V lookup: CDR1 MNHNS, CDR2 SASEGT. The CDR3 coding sequence is TGTGCCAGCAGTGAAGGAACTAGCCGGAATGAGCAGTTCTTC. This codes for CASSEGTSRNEQFF.

As concerns this clonotype: Just one base apart from a much larger clone, this may be a read error. The chain uses TRBV5-1 and TRBJ1-1; the match to TRBD1 covers 8 bases. The CDR3 has 16 residues. Germline lookup yields CDR1 SGHRS and CDR2 YFSETQ. CDR3 bases: TGCGTCAGCATCCGGGGGGCAGGGGGCCGGAACACTGAAGCTTTCTTT. Amino acid sequence: CVSIRGAGGRNTEAFF.

This clonotype occurred a few times. The chain carries TRBV5-6 and TRBJ2-3; TRBD2 matches 8 bases. Unmatched junction bases numbered 11, after V lost 4 bases and J lost 1 base. The CDR3 has 17 amino acids. Germline V CDR1 and CDR2: SGHDT, YYEEEE. The CDR3 region is CASSHPFEAGGTDTQYF. CDR3 DNA: TGTGCCAGCAGCCACCCGTTTGAAGCGGGGGGCACAGATACGCAGTATTTT. Using reference TRBV5-6 and TRBJ2-3 for the parts outside the CDR3, the full variable domain is DAGVTQSPTHLIKTRGQQVTLRCSPKSGHDTVSWYQQALGQGPQFIFQYYEEEERQRGNFPDRFSGHQFPNYSSELNVNALLLGDSALYLCASSHPFEAGGTDTQYFGPGTRLTVL.

This clonotype was recorded at least ten times. V usage is TRBV28 and J usage is TRBJ1-5, with 8 nucleotides matching TRBD1. V lost 3 bases and J lost 3; bases outside the gene matches: 4. Germline assignment: CDR1 MDHEN and CDR2 SYDVKM. The CDR3 sequence is 15 residues long. The CDR3 DNA is TGTGCCAGCAGTTTCTCAGGGGGCCTCAATCAGCCCCAGCATTTT. Amino acids: CASSFSGGLNQPQHF.

The chain combines TRBV3-1 with TRBJ2-7, with TRBD2 matching over 13 bases. The CDR3 is made up of 19 amino acids. The V gene's germline CDR1 is LGHDT and CDR2 YNNKEL (reference sequence). V lost 4 bases to trimming and J lost 7 bases; unmatched junction nucleotides: 19. CDR3 nucleotides: TGTGCCAGCAGCCCTCGGACTAGCGGGGGCCTTTACAATACGGGGGAGCAGTACTTC. Translating gives CASSPRTSGGLYNTGEQYF.

With regard to this clonotype: The CDR3 carries no conserved terminal phenylalanine or tryptophan, so it likely arises from a read error. The V gene is TRBV20-1, the J gene TRBJ1-1, with TRBD1 as a possible D gene (5 bases). In germline, CDR1 is DFQATT, CDR2 SNEGSKA (reference sequence). The CDR3 runs 14 residues. With 1 base removed from V and 0 bases from J, the gap between germline ends came to 9 bases. The chain's CDR3 is CSARAGTMNTEAFL. For the CDR3, the DNA is TGCAGTGCTAGAGCCGGGACTATGAACACTGAAGCTTTCCTT.

The genes are TRBV28 and TRBJ1-2; no clear D. Deletions cut 3 bases from V and 1 base from J, with 9 bases between. Germline V gene data show CDR1 as MDHEN and CDR2 as SYDVKM. The length of the CDR3 is 14 residues. The CDR3 loop reads CASSFWEVNYGYTF. DNA for the CDR3: TGTGCCAGCAGTTTCTGGGAGGTTAACTATGGCTACACCTTC.

This clonotype showed up many times. This chain's CDR3 is CASGSGDEQFF. CDR3 sequence (DNA): TGTGCCAGCGGTTCCGGGGATGAGCAGTTCTTC. This rearrangement joins TRBV18 to TRBJ2-1, with a possible D match to TRBD2 (5 bases). CDR3 length: 11 residues. The germline gives CDR1 KGHSH, CDR2 LQKENI. The V end lost 8 bases, the J end lost 8 bases, and 10 bases lay between the germline ends.

This clonotype was found a few times. V usage is TRBV6-1 and J usage is TRBJ1-2; no reliable D call. The CDR3 has 13 residues. V was clipped by 5 bases and J by 4 bases, with 11 bases between them. CDR1 is MNHNS, CDR2 SASEGT, per germline. The CDR3 here is CASSSHVLYGYTF. As DNA, the CDR3 is TGTGCCAGCAGTTCCCACGTCCTCTATGGCTACACCTTC.

This clonotype has more than one count but fewer than ten. V and J are TRBV7-2 and TRBJ1-4, with D unclear. The CDR3 has 13 amino acids. The V end lost 6 bases, the J end lost 10 bases, and 15 bases lay between the germline ends. Germline CDR1 reads SGHTA; CDR2 reads FQGNSA. The CDR3: CASREHFTGKLFF. CDR3 nucleotide sequence: TGTGCCAGCAGGGAGCACTTTACCGGAAAACTGTTTTTT.

The CDR3 sequence: CASSYGPPNVLTF. For the CDR3, the DNA is TGTGCCAGCAGCTACGGTCCGCCCAACGTCCTGACTTTC. The gene calls are TRBV6-5 and TRBJ2-6; D remains unclear. V was shortened by 6 bases and J by 8 bases, with 11 bases between the two germline ends. Germline assignment: CDR1 MNHEY and CDR2 SVGAGI. CDR3 length: 13 residues.

The genes are TRBV10-1 and TRBJ1-1, with D possibly matching TRBD1 (6 bases). Germline assignment: CDR1 WNHNN and CDR2 SYGVQD (reference sequence). The V gene lost 3 bases and the J gene lost 6 bases, with 14 bases spanning the gap. The CDR3 has 14 residues. The CDR3 sequence: CASSDSRGASEAFF. CDR3 DNA sequence: TGCGCCAGCAGTGACTCCCGGGGGGCTTCTGAAGCTTTCTTT.

The rearrangement joins TRBV24-1 to TRBJ2-1, with 12 bases matching TRBD2. The better agreement between TRBJ2-7 and the DNA end casts doubt on the J call. CDR1 KGHDR and CDR2 SFDVKD come from the germline V gene. The CDR3 consists of 15 residues. As DNA, the CDR3 is TGTGCCACCAGTGGCCCTAGCGGGGGGGTCAATGAGCAGTACTTC. As protein: CATSGPSGGVNEQYF.

This clonotype was observed at least ten times. V gene TRBV7-9 combines with J gene TRBJ2-6; D may be TRBD2 (5 bases). V was trimmed by 1 base and J by 0 bases, leaving 13 bases between them. CDR1 and CDR2 (germline): SEHNR, FQNEAQ (reference sequence). This CDR3 region has 18 residues. As DNA, the CDR3 is TGTGCCAGCAGCTTAGGAGGGTGGGCCGCCTCTGGGGCCAACGTCCTGACTTTC. Translation gives CASSLGGWAASGANVLTF.

This clonotype has a handful of counts. The chain has TRBV18 and TRBJ2-7, with D unresolved. This CDR3 region has 13 residues. Germline CDR1 KGHSH, CDR2 LQKENI. V lost 1 base to trimming and J lost 6 bases, with 10 bases between them. In DNA form, the CDR3 reads TGTGCCAGCTCACCACTGGGTACGGGCGAGCAGTACTTC. Translated: CASSPLGTGEQYF.